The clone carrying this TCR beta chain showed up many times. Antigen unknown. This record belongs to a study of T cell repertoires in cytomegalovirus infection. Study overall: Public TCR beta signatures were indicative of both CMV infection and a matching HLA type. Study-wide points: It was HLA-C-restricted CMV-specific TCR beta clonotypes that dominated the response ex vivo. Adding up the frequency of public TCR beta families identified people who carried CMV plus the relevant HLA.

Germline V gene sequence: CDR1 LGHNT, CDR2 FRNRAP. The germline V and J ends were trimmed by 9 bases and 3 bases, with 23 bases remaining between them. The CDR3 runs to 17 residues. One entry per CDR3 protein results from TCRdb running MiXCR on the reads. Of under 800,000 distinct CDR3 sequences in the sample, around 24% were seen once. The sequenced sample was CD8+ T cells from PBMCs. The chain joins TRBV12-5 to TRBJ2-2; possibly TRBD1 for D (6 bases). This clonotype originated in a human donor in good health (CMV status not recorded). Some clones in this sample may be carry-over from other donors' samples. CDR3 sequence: CASSFQTGEKDTGELFF. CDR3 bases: TGTGCTAGCTCCTTTCAGACAGGCGAGAAAGACACCGGGGAGCTGTTTTTT. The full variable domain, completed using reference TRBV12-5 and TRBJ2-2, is DARVTQTPRHKVTEMGQEVTMRCQPILGHNTVFWYRQTMMQGLELLAYFRNRAPLDDSGMPKDRFSAEMPDATLATLKIQPSEPRDSAVYFCASSFQTGEKDTGELFFGEGSRLTVL.